The 18 T cell receptor beta chains reported below all come from one sample, sequenced in a study of molecular identifiers for immune sequencing clone quantification. Each CDR3 protein is one row after TCRdb ran MiXCR on the PCR reads. The repertoire has 65,000 to 70,000 distinct CDR3 sequences, roughly 20% of them found once; the top ten carry approximately 1.5%. The sequenced sample consisted of naive CD8+ T cells from blood, with Jurkat cell RNA spiked in. Subset in this sample: FACS-sorted CD8+CD4-CCR7+CD45RA+ naive T cells. These receptors were taken from a human donor in good health. Some libraries in this study had Jurkat cell RNA spiked in.

Comments on this clonotype: Given a much more abundant clone one base away, this may be a read error. The rearrangement uses TRBV19 and TRBJ2-1; D is unclear. CDR3 length: 11 residues. CDR1 and CDR2 from the germline V gene are LNHDA and SQIVND (reference sequence). CDR3 in amino acids: CAGSILGEQFF. The DNA of the CDR3 is TGTGCCGGTAGTATTCTCGGTGAGCAGTTCTTC.

The sample holds many counts of this clonotype. The chain is built from TRBV4-1 and TRBJ2-7; 13 nucleotides align to TRBD2. This CDR3 is built from 15 residues. CDR1 MGHRA and CDR2 YSYEKL come from the germline V gene. V lost 2 bases to trimming and J lost 3 bases; unmatched junction nucleotides: 1. The CDR3 nucleotides are TGCGCCAGCAGCCAAACTAGCGGGGGGGACTACGAGCAGTACTTC. It translates to CASSQTSGGDYEQYF.

There are many counts of this clonotype. This chain uses TRBV7-9 with TRBJ2-7, with a weak D call TRBD2 (6 bases). The CDR3 is 16 residues long. V was cut by 5 bases and J by 3 bases, with 20 bases left in between. Germline V CDR1 and CDR2: SEHNR, FQNEAQ (reference sequence). CDR3 nucleotide sequence: TGTGCCAGCAGCGTATCATTAGCGGCCGGGATCTACGAGCAGTACTTC. Translating gives CASSVSLAAGIYEQYF.

This clonotype appeared many times. The rearrangement uses TRBV7-9 and TRBJ1-4, with D possibly matching TRBD1 (6 bases). Trimming shortened V by 5 bases and J by 8 bases, and 21 bases separated the two germline ends. The CDR3 length is 16 residues. Germline CDR1 reads SEHNR; CDR2 reads FQNEAQ (reference sequence). DNA of the CDR3: TGTGCCAGCAGCCCACCCCAGGGGACCGAAGAAGAAAAACTGTTTTTT. It encodes CASSPPQGTEEEKLFF.

On this clonotype: This may come from a read error, since a much larger clone is one base off. This chain links TRBV7-9 with TRBJ1-3; TRBD1 might be the D (5 bases). Germline lookup yields CDR1 SEHNR and CDR2 FQNEAQ (reference sequence). Trimming took 1 base from V and 8 from J, leaving 18 bases between them. CDR3 length equals 16 residues. In DNA, the CDR3 is TGTGCCAGCAGCTTAGGGGACTTCGATTTGGGGGACACCATATATTTT. Its protein is CASSLGDFDLGDTIYF. The full variable domain, completed using reference TRBV7-9 and TRBJ1-3, is DTGVSQNPRHKITKRGQNVTFRCDPISEHNRLYWYRQTLGQGPEFLTYFQNEAQLEKSRLLSDRFSAERPKGSFSTLEIQRTEQGDSAMYLCASSLGDFDLGDTIYFGEGSWLTVV.

About this clonotype itself: One end of the junction is discordant with germline, which a read error may explain. This rearrangement joins TRBV5-8 to TRBJ1-4, with D unclear. This CDR3 has 17 residues. Germline values: CDR1 SGHTS, CDR2 YDEGEE. CDR3 bases: TGTGCCAGCAACCCTCGAGGTCGTGGGGTTCCTAATGAAAAGCTGTTTTTT. It is translated as CASNPRGRGVPNEKLFF. Complete variable domain (other parts from reference TRBV5-8 and TRBJ1-4): EAGVTQSPTHLIKTRGQQATLRCSPISGHTSVYWYQQALGLGLQFLLWYDEGEERNRGNFPPRFSGRQFPNYSSELNVNALELEDSALYLCASNPRGRGVPNEKLFFGSGTQLSVL.

This clonotype was recorded many times. This sequence joins TRBV28 and TRBJ2-7, with 8 positions matching TRBD2. CDR3 size: 13 residues. Germline CDR1 is MDHEN and CDR2 is SYDVKM. J gave up 3 bases and V 3 bases, and 1 base lay outside the gene matches. CDR3 sequence reads: CASSLGLVYEQYF. The CDR3 DNA sequence: TGTGCCAGCAGTTTGGGACTAGTCTACGAGCAGTACTTC.

This clonotype was seen many times. This chain uses TRBV10-3 with TRBJ2-3; 7 bases map to TRBD2. The J segment lost 1 base and the V segment lost 10 bases, leaving 8 bases of the junction unmatched. CDR1 and CDR2 (germline): ENHRY, SYGVKD. CDR3 length: 14 amino acids. In DNA, the CDR3 is TGTGCCAGCGGATGGGGGGGGGGCACAGATACGCAGTATTTT. Residues: CASGWGGGTDTQYF.

This clonotype was recorded many times. The chain couples TRBV10-3 to TRBJ1-3; D may be TRBD1 (5 bases). V was shortened by 8 bases and J by 6 bases, with 14 bases between the two germline ends. The CDR3 contains 13 residues. The germline V gene has CDR1 ENHRY and CDR2 SYGVKD. CDR3 region: CAILREGLNTIYF. The CDR3 coding sequence is TGTGCCATCCTCCGGGAGGGGCTAAACACCATATATTTT.

This clonotype was observed at least ten times. CDR3 sequence reads: CASSLAVFYSGHNEQFF. In DNA, the CDR3 is TGTGCCAGCAGCTTAGCTGTTTTTTATAGCGGCCACAATGAGCAGTTCTTC. The V call is TRBV7-9, the J call TRBJ2-1, with a weak D call TRBD2 (6 bases). The CDR3 is made up of 17 amino acids. Germline CDR1 SEHNR, CDR2 FQNEAQ (reference sequence). V lost 0 bases and J lost 5, with 17 bases in between.

This clonotype has at least ten counts. DNA for the CDR3: TGCGCCAGCAGCCAAGATCAACAGGGCAATCAGCCCCAGCATTTT. This sequence encodes CASSQDQQGNQPQHF. The chain employs TRBV4-1 and TRBJ1-5, with D maybe TRBD1 (5 bases). The CDR3 runs to 15 residues. V dropped 0 bases and J dropped 2 bases, with 8 bases sitting between them. Per germline, CDR1 MGHRA and CDR2 YSYEKL.

This clonotype was seen at least ten times. The V call is TRBV4-1, the J call TRBJ2-1; 9 nucleotides match TRBD1. The CDR3 runs to 18 residues. Germline CDR1 is MGHRA and CDR2 is YSYEKL. V shed 1 base and J 2 bases; nucleotides not matched to a gene: 9. The CDR3 DNA reads TGCGCCAGCAGCCAAGTTTCCCCTGGGACAGGGCCCTACAATGAGCAGTTCTTC. This translates into CASSQVSPGTGPYNEQFF.

This clonotype came up many times. The V and J genes are TRBV28 and TRBJ1-1; D unclear. V lost 7 bases and J 3 bases, leaving 6 bases between the germline ends. The CDR3 extends over 11 amino acids. Germline V gives CDR1 MDHEN, CDR2 SYDVKM. Here the CDR3 reads CASKRDTEAFF. The CDR3 DNA is TGTGCCAGCAAGCGGGACACTGAAGCTTTCTTT.

Notes on this clonotype: Being one base from a much bigger clone, this may be a read error. The V call is TRBV7-9, the J call TRBJ2-7; no firm D call. The CDR3 is 16 residues long. Germline assignment: CDR1 SEHNR and CDR2 FQNEAQ (reference sequence). The chain's CDR3 is CASSLSSGSSHYGQYF. The CDR3 DNA reads as TGTGCCAGCAGCTTAAGCAGTGGTAGTTCCCACTACGGGCAGTACTTC.

In its sample, this clonotype was seen many times. The chain carries TRBV10-3 and TRBJ2-1, with no clear D. The CDR3 covers 13 residues. The ends were cut back, 4 bases at V and 5 bases at J, with 9 bases in the middle. CDR1 and CDR2 from the germline V gene are ENHRY and SYGVKD. CDR3: CAISASVDNEQFF. DNA of the CDR3: TGTGCCATCAGTGCATCGGTCGACAATGAGCAGTTCTTC.

This clonotype was found many times. The V call is TRBV29-1, the J call TRBJ2-5; D is unresolved. The CDR3 length is 13 residues. V was cut by 0 bases and J by 7 bases, with 12 bases left in between. Germline values: CDR1 SQVTM, CDR2 ANQGSEA. This CDR3 is CSVEEGNPGTQYF. The CDR3, as DNA: TGCAGCGTTGAAGAGGGGAACCCAGGGACCCAGTACTTC.

The rearrangement uses TRBV19 and TRBJ2-7, with TRBD1 matching 9 bases. This CDR3 has 14 residues. Per germline, CDR1 LNHDA and CDR2 SQIVND (reference sequence). With 7 bases clipped from V and 3 bases from J, the junction kept 7 bases outside the gene matches. CDR3 loop: CASNTGTGRYEQYF. The CDR3 DNA reads TGTGCCAGTAATACCGGGACAGGGCGCTACGAGCAGTACTTC.

Regarding this clonotype: This may arise from a read error, as a much more abundant clone is one base away. The V gene is TRBV7-3, the J gene TRBJ2-7; 13 bases agree with TRBD2. Germline assignment: CDR1 SGHTA and CDR2 FQGTGA. The CDR3 runs to 15 residues. The CDR3 region is CASSQLAGGMYEQCF. For the CDR3, the DNA is TGTGCCAGCAGCCAACTAGCGGGAGGGATGTACGAGCAGTGCTTC.